This TCR beta chain was sequenced for a study of glioma-infiltrating T cells. This CDR3 contains 16 residues. Per germline, CDR1 LGHNA and CDR2 YSLEER. Trimming at V came to 1 base and at J to 5 bases, leaving 6 bases not matched to a gene. TCR alpha and beta CDR3 regions were amplified from RNA using iRepertoire nested multiplex PCR. Via MiXCR, TCRdb re-called the multiplex PCR reads, giving one row per CDR3 protein. The data hold more than 95,000 distinct CDR3 sequences, with under 30% observed a single time. The chain combines TRBV4-3 with TRBJ2-3; 10 bases fit TRBD2. The sequenced sample consisted of glioma tissue, nonneoplastic brain tissue, or PBMCs (not recorded which). The TCR originated in a human donor with low-grade glioma or glioblastoma, undergoing nonglioma brain surgery, or in good health (not recorded which). The CDR3 is CASSQGDPSGGDTQYF. The CDR3 nucleotides are TGCGCCAGCAGCCAAGGGGATCCTAGCGGGGGAGATACGCAGTATTTT.